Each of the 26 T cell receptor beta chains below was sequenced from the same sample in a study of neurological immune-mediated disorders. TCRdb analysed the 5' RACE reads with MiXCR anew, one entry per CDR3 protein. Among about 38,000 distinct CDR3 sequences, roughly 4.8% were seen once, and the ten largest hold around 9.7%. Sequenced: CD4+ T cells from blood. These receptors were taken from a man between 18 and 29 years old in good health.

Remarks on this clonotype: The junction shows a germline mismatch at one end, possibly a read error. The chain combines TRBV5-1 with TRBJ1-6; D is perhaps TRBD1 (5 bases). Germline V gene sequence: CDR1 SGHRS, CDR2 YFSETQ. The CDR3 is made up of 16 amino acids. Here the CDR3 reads CASSPLPREVNSPIHF. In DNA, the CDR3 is TGCGCCAGCAGCCCCCTTCCCAGGGAGGTTAATTCACCCATCCACTTT.

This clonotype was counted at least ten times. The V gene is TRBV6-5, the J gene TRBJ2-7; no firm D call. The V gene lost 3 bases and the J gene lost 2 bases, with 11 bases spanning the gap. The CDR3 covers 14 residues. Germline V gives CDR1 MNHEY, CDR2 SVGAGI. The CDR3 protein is CASSYGVPTYEQYF. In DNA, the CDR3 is TGTGCCAGCAGTTATGGGGTTCCGACCTACGAGCAGTACTTC.

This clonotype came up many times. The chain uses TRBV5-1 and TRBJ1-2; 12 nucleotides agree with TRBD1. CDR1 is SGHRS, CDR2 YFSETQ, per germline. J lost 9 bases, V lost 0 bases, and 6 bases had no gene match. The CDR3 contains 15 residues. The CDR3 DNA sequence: TGCGCCAGCAGCTTGGAGGGACAGGGGGCGTCGCGCTACACCTTC. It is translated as CASSLEGQGASRYTF.

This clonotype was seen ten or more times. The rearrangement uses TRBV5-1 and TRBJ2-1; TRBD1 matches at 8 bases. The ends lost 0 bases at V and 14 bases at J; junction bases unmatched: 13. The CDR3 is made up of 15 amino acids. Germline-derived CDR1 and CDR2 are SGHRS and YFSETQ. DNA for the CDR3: TGCGCCAGCAGCTTGGTCGCCAGGGGGCAGTTTGTGGAGTTCTTC. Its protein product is CASSLVARGQFVEFF.

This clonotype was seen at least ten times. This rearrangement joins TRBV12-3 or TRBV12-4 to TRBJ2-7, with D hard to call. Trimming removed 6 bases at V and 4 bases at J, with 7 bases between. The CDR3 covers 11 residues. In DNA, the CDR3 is TGTGCCAGCAGCAATCAGTACGAGCAGTACTTC. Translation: CASSNQYEQYF.

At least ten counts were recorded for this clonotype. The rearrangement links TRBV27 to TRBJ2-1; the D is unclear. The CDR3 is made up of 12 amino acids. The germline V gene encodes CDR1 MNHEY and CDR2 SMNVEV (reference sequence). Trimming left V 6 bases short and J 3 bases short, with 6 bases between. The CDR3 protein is CASSLNYNEQFF. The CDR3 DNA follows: TGTGCCAGCAGCCTTAACTACAATGAGCAGTTCTTC.

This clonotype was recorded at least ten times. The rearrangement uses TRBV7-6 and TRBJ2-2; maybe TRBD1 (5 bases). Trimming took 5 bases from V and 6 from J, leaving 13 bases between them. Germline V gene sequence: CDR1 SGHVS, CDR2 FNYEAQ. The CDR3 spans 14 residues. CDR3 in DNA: TGTGCCAGCAGCCCACCAGGGTTTCCCGGGGAGCTGTTTTTT. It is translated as CASSPPGFPGELFF.

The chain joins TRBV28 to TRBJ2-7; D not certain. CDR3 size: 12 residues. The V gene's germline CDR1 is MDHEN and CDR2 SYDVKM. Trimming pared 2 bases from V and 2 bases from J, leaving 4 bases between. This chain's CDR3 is CASSLNTYEQYF. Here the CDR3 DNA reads TGTGCCAGCAGTTTAAATACCTACGAGCAGTACTTC.

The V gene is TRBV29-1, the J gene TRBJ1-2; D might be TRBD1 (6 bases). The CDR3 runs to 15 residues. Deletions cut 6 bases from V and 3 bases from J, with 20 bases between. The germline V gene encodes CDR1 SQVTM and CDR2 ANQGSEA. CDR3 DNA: TGCAGCGTCGAGGGGACATCCCAGCGGTACTATGGCTACACCTTC. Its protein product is CSVEGTSQRYYGYTF.

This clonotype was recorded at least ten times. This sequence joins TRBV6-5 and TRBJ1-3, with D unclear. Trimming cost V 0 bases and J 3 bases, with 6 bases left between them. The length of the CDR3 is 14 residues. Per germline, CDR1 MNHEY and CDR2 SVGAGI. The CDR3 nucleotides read TGTGCCAGCAGTTACTCGCGACTTGGAAACACCATATATTTT. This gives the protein CASSYSRLGNTIYF.

CDR3 amino acids: CASSLDQSGTGAYNEQFF. The CDR3 region has the DNA TGTGCCAGCAGCTTAGATCAGTCGGGAACAGGGGCCTACAATGAGCAGTTCTTC. The gene calls are TRBV11-3 and TRBJ2-1, with 7 positions matching TRBD1. The CDR3 is made up of 18 amino acids. Germline V gives CDR1 SGHNT, CDR2 YENEEA. The V segment lost 0 bases and the J segment 2 bases; nucleotides outside the gene matches: 10.

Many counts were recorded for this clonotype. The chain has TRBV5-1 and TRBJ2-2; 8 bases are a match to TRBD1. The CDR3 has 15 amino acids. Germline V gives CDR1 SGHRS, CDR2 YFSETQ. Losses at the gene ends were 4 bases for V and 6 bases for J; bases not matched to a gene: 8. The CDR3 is CASSHGTGLPGELFF. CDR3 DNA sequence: TGCGCCAGCAGCCACGGGACAGGATTGCCCGGGGAGCTGTTTTTT.

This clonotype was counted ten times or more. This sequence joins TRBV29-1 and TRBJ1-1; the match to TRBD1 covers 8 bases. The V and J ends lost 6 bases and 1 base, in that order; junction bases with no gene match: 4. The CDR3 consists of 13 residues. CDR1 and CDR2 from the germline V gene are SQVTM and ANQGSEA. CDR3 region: CSVAGQGNTEAFF. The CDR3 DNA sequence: TGCAGCGTCGCCGGACAGGGGAACACTGAAGCTTTCTTT.

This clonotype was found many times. The CDR3 reads CSAPRQGNYEQYF. The CDR3 region has the DNA TGCAGTGCTCCTCGACAGGGTAACTACGAGCAGTACTTC. The V gene is TRBV20-1, the J gene TRBJ2-7; TRBD1 matches 7 bases. The CDR3 contains 13 residues. J lost 3 bases, V lost 5 bases, and 7 bases had no gene match. Germline V gives CDR1 DFQATT, CDR2 SNEGSKA (reference sequence).

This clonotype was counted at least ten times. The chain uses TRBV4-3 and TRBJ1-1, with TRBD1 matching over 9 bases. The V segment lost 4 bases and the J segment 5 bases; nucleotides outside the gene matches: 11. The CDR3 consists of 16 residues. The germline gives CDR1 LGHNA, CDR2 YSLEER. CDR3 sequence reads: CASSRDYRGQWTEAFF. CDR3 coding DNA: TGCGCCAGCAGCCGAGACTACAGGGGGCAATGGACTGAAGCTTTCTTT.

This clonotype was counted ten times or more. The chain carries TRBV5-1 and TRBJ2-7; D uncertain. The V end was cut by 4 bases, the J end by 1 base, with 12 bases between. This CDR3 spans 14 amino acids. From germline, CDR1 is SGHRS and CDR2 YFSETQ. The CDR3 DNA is TGCGCCAGCAGCCCCAAGGTTGATTCCTACGAGCAGTACTTC. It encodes CASSPKVDSYEQYF.

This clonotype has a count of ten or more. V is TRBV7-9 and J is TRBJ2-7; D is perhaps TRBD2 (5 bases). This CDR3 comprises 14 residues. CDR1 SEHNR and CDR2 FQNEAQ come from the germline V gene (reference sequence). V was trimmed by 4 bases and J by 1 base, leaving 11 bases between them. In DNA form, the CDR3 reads TGTGCCAGCAGCTCCGAAGGAGGTTCCTACGAGCAGTACTTC. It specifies CASSSEGGSYEQYF. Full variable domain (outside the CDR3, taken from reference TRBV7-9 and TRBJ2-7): DTGVSQNPRHKITKRGQNVTFRCDPISEHNRLYWYRQTLGQGPEFLTYFQNEAQLEKSRLLSDRFSAERPKGSFSTLEIQRTEQGDSAMYLCASSSEGGSYEQYFGPGTRLTVT.

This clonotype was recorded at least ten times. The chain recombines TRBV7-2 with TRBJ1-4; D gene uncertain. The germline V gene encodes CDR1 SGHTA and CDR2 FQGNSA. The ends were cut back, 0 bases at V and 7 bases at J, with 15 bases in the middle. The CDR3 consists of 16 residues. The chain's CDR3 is CASSLAVRVIGEKLFF. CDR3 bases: TGTGCCAGCAGCTTAGCTGTGAGGGTAATTGGTGAAAAACTGTTTTTT.

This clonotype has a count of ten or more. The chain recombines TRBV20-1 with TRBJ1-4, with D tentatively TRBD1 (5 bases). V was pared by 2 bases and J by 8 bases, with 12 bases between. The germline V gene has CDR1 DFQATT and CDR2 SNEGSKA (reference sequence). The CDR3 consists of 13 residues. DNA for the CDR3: TGCAGTGCTAGAACACCGGAGGGGGAAAAACTGTTTTTT. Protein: CSARTPEGEKLFF.

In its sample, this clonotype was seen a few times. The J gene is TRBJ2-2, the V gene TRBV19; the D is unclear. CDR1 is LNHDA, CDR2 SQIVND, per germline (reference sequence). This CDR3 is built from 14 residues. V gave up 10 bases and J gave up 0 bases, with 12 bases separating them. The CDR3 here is CATEDRPNTGELFF. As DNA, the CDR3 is TGTGCCACCGAGGACCGTCCGAACACCGGGGAGCTGTTTTTT.

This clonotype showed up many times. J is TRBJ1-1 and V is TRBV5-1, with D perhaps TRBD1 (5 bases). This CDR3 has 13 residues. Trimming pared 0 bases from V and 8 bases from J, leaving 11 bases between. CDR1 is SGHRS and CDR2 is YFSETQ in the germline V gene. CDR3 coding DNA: TGCGCCAGCAGCTTGGCCTCCGAGGGGGAAGCTTTCTTT. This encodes CASSLASEGEAFF. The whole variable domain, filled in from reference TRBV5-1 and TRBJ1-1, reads KAGVTQTPRYLIKTRGQQVTLSCSPISGHRSVSWYQQTPGQGLQFLFEYFSETQRNKGNFPGRFSGRQFSNSRSEMNVSTLELGDSALYLCASSLASEGEAFFGQGTRLTVV.

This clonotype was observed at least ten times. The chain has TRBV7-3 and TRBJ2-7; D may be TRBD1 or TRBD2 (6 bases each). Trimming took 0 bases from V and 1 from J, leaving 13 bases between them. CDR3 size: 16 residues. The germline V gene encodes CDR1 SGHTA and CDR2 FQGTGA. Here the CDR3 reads CASSLTSGANSYEQYF. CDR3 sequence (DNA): TGTGCCAGCAGCTTAACCTCGGGGGCTAATTCCTACGAGCAGTACTTC.

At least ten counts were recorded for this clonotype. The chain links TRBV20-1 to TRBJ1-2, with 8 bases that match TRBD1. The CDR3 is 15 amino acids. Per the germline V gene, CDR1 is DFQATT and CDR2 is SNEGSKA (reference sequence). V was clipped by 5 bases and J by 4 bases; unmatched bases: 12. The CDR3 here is CSARGQGSSLYGYTF. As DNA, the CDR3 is TGCAGTGCTCGCGGACAGGGCTCAAGTCTCTATGGCTACACCTTC.

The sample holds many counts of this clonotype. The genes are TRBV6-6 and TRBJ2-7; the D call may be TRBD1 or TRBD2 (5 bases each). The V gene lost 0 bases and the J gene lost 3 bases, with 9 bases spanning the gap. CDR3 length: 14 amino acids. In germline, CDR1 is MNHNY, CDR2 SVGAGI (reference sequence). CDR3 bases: TGTGCCAGCAGTTACTCCGGGACGATCTACGAGCAGTACTTC. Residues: CASSYSGTIYEQYF.

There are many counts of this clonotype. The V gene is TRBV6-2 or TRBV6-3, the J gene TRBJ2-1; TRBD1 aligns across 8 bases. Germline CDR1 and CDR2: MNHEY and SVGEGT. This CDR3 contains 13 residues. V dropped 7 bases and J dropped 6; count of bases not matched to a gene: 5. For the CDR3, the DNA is TGTGCCAGCACCGGACAGGGCGGCAATGAGCAGTTCTTC. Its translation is CASTGQGGNEQFF.

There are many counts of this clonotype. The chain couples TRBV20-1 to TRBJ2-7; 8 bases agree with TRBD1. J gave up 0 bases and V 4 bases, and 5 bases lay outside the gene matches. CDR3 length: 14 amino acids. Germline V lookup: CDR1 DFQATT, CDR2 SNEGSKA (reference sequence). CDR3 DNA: TGCAGTGCTATGGACAGGGCGAGCTCCTACGAGCAGTACTTC. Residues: CSAMDRASSYEQYF.